This T cell receptor beta chain emerged from a study of T cell repertoires in cytomegalovirus infection. About the research overall: Carrying CMV and the relevant HLA type showed in public TCR beta signatures.

MiXCR was run by TCRdb on the reads, yielding one entry per CDR3 protein. The profile shows 310,000 or so distinct CDR3 sequences, 25% of them singletons. This CDR3 is built from 15 residues. V dropped 3 bases and J dropped 4 bases, with 15 bases sitting between them. General study points: Ex vivo, HLA-C-restricted CMV-specific TCR beta clonotypes prevailed over the rest of the response. Of the TCR beta families, the public ones yielded a cumulative frequency that identified carriers of CMV plus the relevant HLA.

This clonotype was counted many times. Its antigen is not identified. This TCR was sampled from a human donor in good health (CMV status not recorded). Some clones in this sample may be carry-over from other donors' samples. Specimen: PBMCs. V and J are TRBV12-3 or TRBV12-4 and TRBJ1-1; D is uncertain. The CDR3 loop is CASSFRTNRPTEAFF. The CDR3 DNA sequence: TGTGCCAGCAGTTTCAGGACCAACAGACCCACTGAAGCTTTCTTT.